Listed below are T cell receptor beta chains from one sample, sequenced in a study of OX40 agonist ivuxolimab in advanced cancers. TCRdb's table, derived via immunoSEQ multiplex PCR, lists solely in-frame clones and lacks some. The sample has some 150,000 clones, 85% to 95% seen once. The sample consisted of CD4+ or CD8+ T cells sorted from blood, taken in a trial of the OX40 agonist ivuxolimab. The origin of the receptors is an adult with an advanced solid tumor such as melanoma, head and neck, liver or kidney cancer. CDR3s include the opening cysteine and the closing phenylalanine or tryptophan. D genes are given only for firm matches. Size is stated for part of the rows, as once, few or many counts, or as a class when the clone is expanded.

cdr3_aa: CASRLGDQPQHF
cdr3_nt: TGTGCCAGCAGGCTAGGGGATCAGCCCCAGCATTTT
v_call: TRBV6-5
clone_size: -
j_call: TRBJ1-5
d_call: -

cdr3_aa: CASTPGSNYGYTF
cdr3_nt: TGCGCCAGCACCCCGGGCAGTAACTATGGCTACACCTTC
v_call: TRBV10-2
clone_size: -
j_call: TRBJ1-2
d_call: -

cdr3_aa: CASSLAEGGKLFF
cdr3_nt: TGTGCCAGCAGCTTAGCGGAGGGGGGGAAACTGTTTTTT
v_call: TRBV7-2
clone_size: -
j_call: TRBJ1-4
d_call: -

cdr3_aa: CATSRDQIYNEQFF
cdr3_nt: TGTGCCACCAGCAGAGATCAGATCTACAATGAGCAGTTCTTC
v_call: TRBV15
clone_size: -
j_call: TRBJ2-1
d_call: -

cdr3_aa: CASSPPGGQVGKLFF
cdr3_nt: TGTGCCAGCAGTCCCCCTGGAGGACAGGTTGGGAAACTGTTTTTT
v_call: TRBV25-1
clone_size: -
j_call: TRBJ1-4
d_call: TRBD1

cdr3_aa: CASSLFRPSGNNIQYF
cdr3_nt: TGTGCCAGCAGTTTATTCCGGCCTAGCGGGAACAACATTCAGTACTTC
v_call: TRBV28
clone_size: -
j_call: TRBJ2-4
d_call: TRBD2

cdr3_aa: CASSWLAGGKNEQYF
cdr3_nt: TGTGCCAGTAGTTGGCTAGCGGGAGGTAAGAACGAGCAGTACTTC
v_call: TRBV19
clone_size: -
j_call: TRBJ2-7
d_call: TRBD2

cdr3_aa: CASSQQGNEQFF
cdr3_nt: TGCGCCAGCAGCCAACAGGGCAATGAGCAGTTCTTC
v_call: TRBV4-1
clone_size: -
j_call: TRBJ2-1
d_call: -

cdr3_aa: CASSPGGASGNTIYF
cdr3_nt: TGTGCCAGCAGTCCCGGGGGAGCGTCTGGAAACACCATATATTTT
v_call: TRBV27
clone_size: -
j_call: TRBJ1-3
d_call: -

cdr3_aa: CASSVSGGRQPQHF
cdr3_nt: TGTGCCAGCAGCGTATCAGGGGGGCGGCAGCCCCAGCATTTT
v_call: TRBV9
clone_size: once
j_call: TRBJ1-5
d_call: TRBD1

cdr3_aa: CASINLSAAKNIQYF
cdr3_nt: TGTGCCAGCATAAACCTATCAGCGGCCAAAAACATTCAGTACTTC
v_call: TRBV27
clone_size: -
j_call: TRBJ2-4
d_call: -

cdr3_aa: CASRPGNQPQHF
cdr3_nt: TGTGCCAGTAGGCCCGGGAATCAGCCCCAGCATTTT
v_call: TRBV19
clone_size: -
j_call: TRBJ1-5
d_call: -

cdr3_aa: CASSGTANTEAFF
cdr3_nt: TGTGCCAGCAGTGGTACAGCGAACACTGAAGCTTTCTTT
v_call: TRBV6-5
clone_size: -
j_call: TRBJ1-1
d_call: -

cdr3_aa: CASSEGLQGSGTEAFF
cdr3_nt: TGTGCCAGCAGCGAGGGACTACAGGGGTCTGGCACTGAAGCTTTCTTT
v_call: TRBV5-4
clone_size: -
j_call: TRBJ1-1
d_call: TRBD1

cdr3_aa: CASRGQRDTEAFF
cdr3_nt: TGCGCCAGCAGGGGGCAGCGGGACACTGAAGCTTTCTTT
v_call: TRBV10-1
clone_size: -
j_call: TRBJ1-1
d_call: -

cdr3_aa: CASSNREGSSGNTIYF
cdr3_nt: TGTGCCAGCAGCAACCGTGAAGGGAGCTCTGGAAACACCATATATTTT
v_call: TRBV7-9
clone_size: -
j_call: TRBJ1-3
d_call: -

cdr3_aa: CASSAQGFYGYTF
cdr3_nt: TGTGCCAGTAGTGCACAGGGGTTCTATGGCTACACCTTC
v_call: TRBV19
clone_size: -
j_call: TRBJ1-2
d_call: TRBD1

cdr3_aa: CASSLTKDTDTQYF
cdr3_nt: TGTGCCAGCAGCCTGACTAAAGACACAGATACGCAGTATTTT
v_call: TRBV7-2
clone_size: -
j_call: TRBJ2-3
d_call: -

cdr3_aa: CATSRDAWGVGELFF
cdr3_nt: TGTGCCACCAGCAGAGATGCATGGGGAGTCGGGGAGCTGTTTTTT
v_call: TRBV15
clone_size: -
j_call: TRBJ2-2
d_call: -

cdr3_aa: CASSLSGEAFF
cdr3_nt: TGTGCCAGCAGCTTATCGGGTGAAGCTTTCTTT
v_call: TRBV7-9
clone_size: -
j_call: TRBJ1-1
d_call: -

cdr3_aa: CASSSPGGYEQYF
cdr3_nt: TGTGCCAGCAGTTCCCCGGGGGGCTACGAGCAGTACTTC
v_call: TRBV28
clone_size: -
j_call: TRBJ2-7
d_call: TRBD2

cdr3_aa: CASSLRQGLSYEQYF
cdr3_nt: TGTGCCAGCAGCTTGAGGCAGGGCCTCTCCTACGAGCAGTACTTC
v_call: TRBV5-4
clone_size: -
j_call: TRBJ2-7
d_call: -

cdr3_aa: CASSSSGMAYYEQYF
cdr3_nt: TGTGCCAGCAGCTCCTCGGGGATGGCCTACTACGAGCAGTACTTC
v_call: TRBV27
clone_size: -
j_call: TRBJ2-7
d_call: -

cdr3_aa: CASSVVGSGETQYF
cdr3_nt: TGTGCCAGCAGTGTAGTAGGGTCGGGGGAGACCCAGTACTTC
v_call: TRBV6-5
clone_size: -
j_call: TRBJ2-5
d_call: -

cdr3_aa: CASTLAIGTDTQYF
cdr3_nt: TGTGCCAGCACACTAGCAATCGGCACAGATACGCAGTATTTT
v_call: TRBV6-1
clone_size: -
j_call: TRBJ2-3
d_call: -

cdr3_aa: CASSRSPGQGVSETQYF
cdr3_nt: TGCGCCAGCAGCAGGAGCCCGGGACAGGGGGTATCAGAGACCCAGTACTTC
v_call: TRBV4-1
clone_size: -
j_call: TRBJ2-5
d_call: TRBD1

cdr3_aa: CSAQGNTEAFF
cdr3_nt: TGCAGTGCTCAGGGGAACACTGAAGCTTTCTTT
v_call: TRBV20-1
clone_size: few
j_call: TRBJ1-1
d_call: -

cdr3_aa: CASSRTQVVRSEQYF
cdr3_nt: TGCGCCAGCAGCCGAACCCAGGTTGTCCGGAGCGAGCAGTACTTC
v_call: TRBV4-1
clone_size: once
j_call: TRBJ2-7
d_call: -

cdr3_aa: CASSPGGVLSKQYF
cdr3_nt: TGTGCCAGCTCCCCCGGGGGGGTATTATCAAAGCAGTACTTC
v_call: TRBV9
clone_size: once
j_call: TRBJ2-7
d_call: TRBD2

cdr3_aa: CASSKDRTSGGTSSYEQYF
cdr3_nt: TGTGCCAGCAGCAAAGACCGAACTAGCGGGGGGACAAGCTCCTACGAGCAGTACTTC
v_call: TRBV21-1
clone_size: -
j_call: TRBJ2-7
d_call: -

cdr3_aa: CASSAGTAYGYTF
cdr3_nt: TGTGCCAGCAGCGCCGGGACAGCTTATGGCTACACCTTC
v_call: TRBV14
clone_size: -
j_call: TRBJ1-2
d_call: TRBD1

cdr3_aa: CASSLSLDRINYEQYF
cdr3_nt: TGTGCCAGCAGTTTATCCTTGGACAGGATTAACTACGAGCAGTACTTC
v_call: TRBV27
clone_size: -
j_call: TRBJ2-7
d_call: TRBD1